This TCR beta chain stems from a study of blood T cell repertoires in COVID-19. Whole-study context: Collection of acute and convalescent COVID-19 samples took place in the United States, Italy and Spain. Sources were T cells, B-cell-depleted T cells, or PBMCs; the material itself was cDNA or gDNA.

J gave up 4 bases and V 6 bases, and 5 bases lay outside the gene matches. CDR3 length: 13 amino acids. Per the germline V gene, CDR1 is MNHEY and CDR2 is SMNVEV (reference sequence). Authors' data handling: Reference gene primer amplification in the assay estimated nucleated cell counts. Assay: immunoSEQ multiplex PCR; the TCRdb copy retains only in-frame clones and omits some. V, J and clone size derive from that table, while D and trimming were established from the DNA sequence. The sample lists 110,000 or so clones; approximately 87% were seen once. The sample was peripheral blood. The chain uses TRBV27 and TRBJ1-1; 7 bases map to TRBD1. This clonotype was obtained from a woman between 45 and 60 years old with acute or convalescent COVID-19. The CDR3 here is CASRRDRVTEAFF. DNA of the CDR3: TGTGCCAGCAGGCGAGACAGGGTCACTGAAGCTTTCTTT.